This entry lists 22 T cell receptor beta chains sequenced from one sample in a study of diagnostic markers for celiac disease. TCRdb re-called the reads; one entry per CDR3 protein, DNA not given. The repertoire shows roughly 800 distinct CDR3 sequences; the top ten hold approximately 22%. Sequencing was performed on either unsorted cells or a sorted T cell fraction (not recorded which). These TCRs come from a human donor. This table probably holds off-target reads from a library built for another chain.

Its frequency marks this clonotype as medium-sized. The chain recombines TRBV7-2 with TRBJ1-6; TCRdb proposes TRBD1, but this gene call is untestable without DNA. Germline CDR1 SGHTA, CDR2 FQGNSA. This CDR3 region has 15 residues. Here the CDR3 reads CASTLGGRVGAPLHF.

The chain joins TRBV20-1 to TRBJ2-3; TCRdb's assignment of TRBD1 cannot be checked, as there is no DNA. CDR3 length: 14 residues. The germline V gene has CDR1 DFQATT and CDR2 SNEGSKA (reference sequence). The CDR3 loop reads CSASLGGGMNTQYF.

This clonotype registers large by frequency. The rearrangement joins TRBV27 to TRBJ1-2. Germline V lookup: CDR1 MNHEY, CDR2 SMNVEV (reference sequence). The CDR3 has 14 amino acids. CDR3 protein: CASSLSNLVDGYTF.

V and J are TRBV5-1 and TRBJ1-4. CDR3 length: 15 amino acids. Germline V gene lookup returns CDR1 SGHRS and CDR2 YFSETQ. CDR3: CASSLGHTTNEKLFF.

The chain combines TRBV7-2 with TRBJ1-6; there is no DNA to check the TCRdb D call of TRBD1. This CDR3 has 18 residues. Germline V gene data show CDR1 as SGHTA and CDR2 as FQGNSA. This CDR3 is CASSLVAAADSYNSPLHF.

This chain's CDR3 is CASSPQGKVPNSPLHF. The chain is built from TRBV5-5 and TRBJ1-6; TCRdb reports TRBD1, a call that lacks DNA to check it against. The CDR3 covers 16 residues. Per the germline V gene, CDR1 is SGHKS and CDR2 is YYEKEE (reference sequence). The full variable domain, rest sourced from reference TRBV5-5 and TRBJ1-6, is DAGVTQSPTHLIKTRGQQVTLRCSPISGHKSVSWYQQVLGQGPQFIFQYYEKEERGRGNFPDRFSARQFPNYSSELNVNALLLGDSALYLCASSPQGKVPNSPLHFGNGTRLTVT.

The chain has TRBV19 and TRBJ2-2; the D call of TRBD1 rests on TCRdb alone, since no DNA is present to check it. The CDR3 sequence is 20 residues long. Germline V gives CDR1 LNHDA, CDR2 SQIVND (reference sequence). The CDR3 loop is CASSNLYLGVQAANTGELFF.

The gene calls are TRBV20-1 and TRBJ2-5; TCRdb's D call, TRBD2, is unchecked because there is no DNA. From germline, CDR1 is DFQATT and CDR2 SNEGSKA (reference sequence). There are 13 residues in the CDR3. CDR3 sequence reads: CSALPGGRETQYF.

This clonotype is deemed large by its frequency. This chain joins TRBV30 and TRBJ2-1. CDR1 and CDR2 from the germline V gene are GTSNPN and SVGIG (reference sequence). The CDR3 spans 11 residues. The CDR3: CAWSLGSEQFF.

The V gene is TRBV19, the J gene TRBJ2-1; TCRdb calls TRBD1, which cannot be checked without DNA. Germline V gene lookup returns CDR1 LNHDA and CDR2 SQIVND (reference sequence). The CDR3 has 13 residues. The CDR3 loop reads CASSIMTVKEQFF. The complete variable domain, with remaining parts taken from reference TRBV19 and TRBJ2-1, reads DGGITQSPKYLFRKEGQNVTLSCEQNLNHDAMYWYRQDPGQGLRLIYYSQIVNDFQKGDIAEGYSVSREKKESFPLTVTSAQKNPTAFYLCASSIMTVKEQFFGPGTRLTVL.

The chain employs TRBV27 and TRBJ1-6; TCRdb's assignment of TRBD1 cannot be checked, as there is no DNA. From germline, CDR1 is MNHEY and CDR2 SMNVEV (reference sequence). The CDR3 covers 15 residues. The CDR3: CASSLVSGYNSPLHF.

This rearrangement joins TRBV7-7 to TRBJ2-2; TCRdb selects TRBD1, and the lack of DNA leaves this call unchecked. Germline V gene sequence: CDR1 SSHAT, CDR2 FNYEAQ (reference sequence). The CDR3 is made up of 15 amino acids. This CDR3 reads CASSWSGGKGGELFF.

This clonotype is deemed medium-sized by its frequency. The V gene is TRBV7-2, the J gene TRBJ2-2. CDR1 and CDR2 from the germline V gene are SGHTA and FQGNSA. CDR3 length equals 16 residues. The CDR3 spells CASSLGHAGSTGELFF.

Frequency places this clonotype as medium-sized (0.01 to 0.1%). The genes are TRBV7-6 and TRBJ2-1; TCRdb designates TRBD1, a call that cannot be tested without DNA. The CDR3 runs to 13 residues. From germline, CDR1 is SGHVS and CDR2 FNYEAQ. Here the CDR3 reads CASSPQVGGEQFF.

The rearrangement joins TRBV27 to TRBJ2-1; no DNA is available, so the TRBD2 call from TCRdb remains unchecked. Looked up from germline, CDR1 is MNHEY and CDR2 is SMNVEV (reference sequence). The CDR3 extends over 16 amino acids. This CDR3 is CASSLRSGQGPDEQFF.

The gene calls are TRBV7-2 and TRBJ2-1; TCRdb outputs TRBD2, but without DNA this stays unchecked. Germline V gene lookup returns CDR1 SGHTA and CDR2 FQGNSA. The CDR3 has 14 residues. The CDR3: CASSPRIAGGEQFF.

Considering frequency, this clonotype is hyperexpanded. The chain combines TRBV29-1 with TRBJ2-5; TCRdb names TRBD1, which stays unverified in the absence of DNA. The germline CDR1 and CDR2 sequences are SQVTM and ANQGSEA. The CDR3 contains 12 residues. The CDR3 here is CSAGSPGETQYF.

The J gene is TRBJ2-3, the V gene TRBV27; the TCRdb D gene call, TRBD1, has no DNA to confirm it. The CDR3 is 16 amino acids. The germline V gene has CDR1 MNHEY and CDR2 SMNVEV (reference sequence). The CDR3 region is CASSLWLDTSTDTQYF.

CDR3 amino acids: CSASEGYRNTIYF. The chain couples TRBV20-1 to TRBJ1-3. Germline CDR1 DFQATT, CDR2 SNEGSKA (reference sequence). The CDR3 loop spans 13 amino acids.

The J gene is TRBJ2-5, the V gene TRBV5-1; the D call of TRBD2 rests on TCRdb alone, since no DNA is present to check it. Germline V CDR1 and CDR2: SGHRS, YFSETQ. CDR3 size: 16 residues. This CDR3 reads CASSLGLAGVVETQYF. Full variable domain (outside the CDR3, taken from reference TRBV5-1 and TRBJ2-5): KAGVTQTPRYLIKTRGQQVTLSCSPISGHRSVSWYQQTPGQGLQFLFEYFSETQRNKGNFPGRFSGRQFSNSRSEMNVSTLELGDSALYLCASSLGLAGVVETQYFGPGTRLLVL.

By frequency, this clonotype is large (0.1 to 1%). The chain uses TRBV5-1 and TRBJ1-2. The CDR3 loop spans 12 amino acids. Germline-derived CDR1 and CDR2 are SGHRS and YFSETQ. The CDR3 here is CASSLDQRGYTF. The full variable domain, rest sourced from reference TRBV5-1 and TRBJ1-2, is KAGVTQTPRYLIKTRGQQVTLSCSPISGHRSVSWYQQTPGQGLQFLFEYFSETQRNKGNFPGRFSGRQFSNSRSEMNVSTLELGDSALYLCASSLDQRGYTFGSGTRLTVV.

The CDR3 protein is CASSFPGLATSTDTQYF. The chain is built from TRBV27 and TRBJ2-3; the D call from TCRdb, TRBD2, cannot be confirmed without DNA. The CDR3 runs 17 residues. CDR1 is MNHEY and CDR2 is SMNVEV in the germline V gene (reference sequence).